Below, 12 T cell receptor beta chains from the same sample are listed, as sequenced in a study of response to subunit inactivated influenza vaccine. TCRdb re-derived calls from the RT-PCR reads in MiXCR, one entry per CDR3 protein. The sample has about 520,000 distinct CDR3 sequences, around 25% seen once. The source was CD4+ T cells sorted from PBMCs, collected 5 to 6 days after vaccination. These receptors all stem from a man in his forties or fifties who received an inactivated influenza vaccine.

This chain connects TRBV5-5 to TRBJ2-3, with 9 positions matching TRBD2. In germline, CDR1 is SGHKS, CDR2 YYEKEE (reference sequence). The CDR3 is made up of 15 amino acids. The ends lost 2 bases at V and 5 bases at J; junction bases unmatched: 6. CDR3 bases: TGTGCCAGCAGCTTTTTGGGCGGGGGGGTAGATACGCAGTATTTT. This gives the protein CASSFLGGGVDTQYF. Based on the CDR3 plus reference TRBV5-5 and TRBJ2-3, the full variable domain is DAGVTQSPTHLIKTRGQQVTLRCSPISGHKSVSWYQQVLGQGPQFIFQYYEKEERGRGNFPDRFSARQFPNYSSELNVNALLLGDSALYLCASSFLGGGVDTQYFGPGTRLTVL.

This clonotype was observed a few times. The CDR3: CASSNGDSRADTQYF. The CDR3 DNA sequence: TGCGCCAGCAGCAATGGGGACTCACGGGCGGATACGCAGTATTTT. This chain connects TRBV5-1 to TRBJ2-3; tentative D call: TRBD2 (6 bases). The CDR3 runs 15 residues. CDR1 is SGHRS and CDR2 is YFSETQ in the germline V gene. Trimming stripped 4 bases from V and 6 bases from J, with 18 bases between.

The table lists this clonotype with a few counts. The gene calls are TRBV5-1 and TRBJ2-5; D possibly matches TRBD1 or TRBD2 (5 bases each). Trimming removed 4 bases at V and 2 bases at J, with 12 bases between. Germline V gene lookup returns CDR1 SGHRS and CDR2 YFSETQ. This CDR3 has 14 residues. The CDR3 spells CASSTWDGQETQYF. CDR3 bases: TGCGCCAGCAGCACCTGGGACGGTCAAGAGACCCAGTACTTC.

The chain links TRBV7-2 to TRBJ2-3; a weak D match, TRBD1 (5 bases). The CDR3 totals 12 residues. V lost 5 bases and J lost 8, with 11 bases in between. CDR1 SGHTA and CDR2 FQGNSA come from the germline V gene. The CDR3 is CASSPFQGTQYF. Written as DNA, the CDR3 is TGTGCCAGCAGCCCCTTCCAGGGTACGCAGTATTTT.

This clonotype occurred a few times. The chain is built from TRBV11-3 and TRBJ2-1; 9 positions agree with TRBD2. The CDR3 sequence is 15 residues long. Looked up from germline, CDR1 is SGHNT and CDR2 is YENEEA. Trimming at V came to 0 bases and at J to 6 bases, leaving 3 bases not matched to a gene. CDR3 residues: CASSLDGLASNEQFF. In DNA form, the CDR3 reads TGTGCCAGCAGCTTAGACGGACTAGCGTCCAATGAGCAGTTCTTC.

The CDR3 DNA sequence: TGTGCCAGCAGAACCTCGGGGGGGGCAGACGAGCAGTACTTC. Protein product: CASRTSGGADEQYF. The chain links TRBV12-3 or TRBV12-4 to TRBJ2-7, with TRBD2 matching over 8 bases. The CDR3 loop spans 14 amino acids. V was pared by 6 bases and J by 5 bases, with 9 bases of the junction left unmatched.

In its sample, this clonotype was seen a few times. The chain links TRBV7-2 to TRBJ1-5; D is possibly TRBD1 (5 bases). Trimming left V 0 bases short and J 6 bases short, with 9 bases between. The CDR3 sequence is 14 residues long. Looked up from germline, CDR1 is SGHTA and CDR2 is FQGNSA. The CDR3 nucleotides read TGTGCCAGCAGCTTAGCTCGGGACGGTCAGCCCCAGCATTTT. Encoded protein: CASSLARDGQPQHF.

This chain joins TRBV24-1 and TRBJ1-1, with D possibly TRBD1 on 6 matching bases. CDR3 size: 15 residues. With 5 bases removed from V and 1 base from J, the gap between germline ends came to 13 bases. Germline V CDR1 and CDR2: KGHDR, SFDVKD. The CDR3 region is CATSGIRGANTEAFF. DNA of the CDR3: TGTGCCACCAGTGGTATTCGGGGGGCGAACACTGAAGCTTTCTTT.

The chain has TRBV18 and TRBJ2-1; no clear D gene. Germline V gives CDR1 KGHSH, CDR2 LQKENI. The germline V and J ends were trimmed by 4 bases and 4 bases, with 11 bases remaining between them. The length of the CDR3 is 14 residues. CDR3 loop: CASSLGERYNEQFF. As DNA, the CDR3 is TGTGCCAGCTCACTTGGCGAAAGATACAATGAGCAGTTCTTC.

V and J are TRBV20-1 and TRBJ1-5; TRBD1 agrees at 8 bases. V lost 4 bases, J lost 4 bases, and 6 bases stayed unmatched. Germline CDR1 is DFQATT and CDR2 is SNEGSKA (reference sequence). CDR3 length equals 14 residues. The CDR3 DNA reads as TGCAGTGCTATGGACAGGGTAGGGAATCAGCCCCAGCATTTT. Its protein product is CSAMDRVGNQPQHF.

The V call is TRBV5-6, the J call TRBJ2-1, with D perhaps TRBD2 (7 bases). Trimming pared 0 bases from V and 8 bases from J, leaving 27 bases between. The germline gives CDR1 SGHDT, CDR2 YYEEEE. The length of the CDR3 is 19 residues. CDR3 sequence reads: CASSLAWGLAERGTDEQFF. As DNA, the CDR3 is TGTGCCAGCAGCTTGGCATGGGGGCTAGCGGAAAGGGGGACGGATGAGCAGTTCTTC.

Notes on this clonotype: A junction boundary mismatches the germline segment, possibly from a read error. The V gene is TRBV4-2, the J gene TRBJ2-7, with D possibly matching TRBD2 (6 bases). The CDR3 runs to 13 residues. CDR1 is LGHNA, CDR2 YNFKEQ, per germline. The CDR3 DNA follows: TGTGCCAGCAGCCAGGGGGGATTTTACGCGCAGTACTTC. Translated, it gives CASSQGGFYAQYF.